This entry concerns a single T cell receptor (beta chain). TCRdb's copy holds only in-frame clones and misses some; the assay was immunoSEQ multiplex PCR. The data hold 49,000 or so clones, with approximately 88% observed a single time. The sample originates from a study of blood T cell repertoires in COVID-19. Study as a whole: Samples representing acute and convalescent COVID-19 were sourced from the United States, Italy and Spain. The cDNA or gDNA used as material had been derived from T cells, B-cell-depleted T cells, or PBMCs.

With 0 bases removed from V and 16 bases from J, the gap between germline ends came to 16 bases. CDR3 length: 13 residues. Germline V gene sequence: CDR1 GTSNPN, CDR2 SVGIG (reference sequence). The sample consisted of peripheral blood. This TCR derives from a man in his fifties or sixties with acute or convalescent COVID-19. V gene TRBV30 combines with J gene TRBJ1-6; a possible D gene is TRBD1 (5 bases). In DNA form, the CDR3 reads TGTGCCTGGAGTGTAGGGACCTCGGGGAGGCTCCACTTT. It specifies CAWSVGTSGRLHF.